One and the same sample provided the 5 T cell receptor beta chains below, sequenced in a study of T-cell reconstitution after alpha-beta-depleted transplantation in children. The authors prepared the TCRbeta library with unique molecular identifiers. TCRdb re-called the PCR reads through MiXCR, storing one row per CDR3 protein. The sample carries approximately 240,000 distinct CDR3 sequences, roughly a tenth recorded once. This sample comprised PBMCs from the stem cell graft donor, obtained from the stem cell graft. All receptors derive from a human donor who donated a stem cell graft to a child with acute lymphoblastic leukemia.

V usage is TRBV5-1 and J usage is TRBJ1-4; D is unresolved. The CDR3 covers 14 residues. Trimming stripped 0 bases from V and 8 bases from J, with 11 bases between. Looked up from germline, CDR1 is SGHRS and CDR2 is YFSETQ. This chain's CDR3 is CASSLGELQEKLFF. CDR3 DNA sequence: TGCGCCAGCAGCTTGGGGGAGTTACAGGAAAAACTGTTTTTT.

The chain carries TRBV7-2 and TRBJ2-5, with 7 positions matching TRBD2. Germline-derived CDR1 and CDR2 are SGHTA and FQGNSA. CDR3 length: 14 residues. V dropped 4 bases and J dropped 5; count of bases not matched to a gene: 7. CDR3 coding DNA: TGTGCCAGCAGCTCGGGGGACTACCGGGAGACCCAGTACTTC. This sequence encodes CASSSGDYRETQYF.

This clonotype has a count of ten or more. V usage is TRBV5-5 and J usage is TRBJ2-7; TRBD1 matches at 8 bases. Trimming cost V 2 bases and J 4 bases; bases outside gene matches: 11. The CDR3 is made up of 16 amino acids. Germline CDR1 and CDR2: SGHKS and YYEKEE (reference sequence). CDR3 loop: CASSLDSGTGLYEQYF. The DNA of the CDR3 is TGTGCCAGCAGCTTAGATTCCGGGACAGGTTTGTACGAGCAGTACTTC. The whole variable domain, remainder taken from reference TRBV5-5 and TRBJ2-7, is DAGVTQSPTHLIKTRGQQVTLRCSPISGHKSVSWYQQVLGQGPQFIFQYYEKEERGRGNFPDRFSARQFPNYSSELNVNALLLGDSALYLCASSLDSGTGLYEQYFGPGTRLTVT.

This clonotype showed up just a few times. The rearrangement uses TRBV25-1 and TRBJ1-4; 8 nucleotides agree with TRBD1. V shed 7 bases and J 7 bases; nucleotides not matched to a gene: 14. The V gene's germline CDR1 is MGHDK and CDR2 SYGVNS. The CDR3 covers 16 residues. As DNA, the CDR3 is TGTGCCAGCACCTTTTCAGCCCAGGGGGCGCTTGAAAAACTGTTTTTT. Amino acid sequence: CASTFSAQGALEKLFF.

This clonotype has a count of ten or more. The rearrangement joins TRBV5-1 to TRBJ2-1; tentatively, D is TRBD1 (6 bases). Trimming pared 4 bases from V and 7 bases from J, leaving 21 bases between. The CDR3 extends over 16 amino acids. Germline-derived CDR1 and CDR2 are SGHRS and YFSETQ. CDR3 coding DNA: TGCGCCAGCAGCCCCCCGGAGAACAGGGTTCGGAATGAGCAGTTCTTC. This encodes CASSPPENRVRNEQFF. The whole variable domain, filled in from reference TRBV5-1 and TRBJ2-1, reads KAGVTQTPRYLIKTRGQQVTLSCSPISGHRSVSWYQQTPGQGLQFLFEYFSETQRNKGNFPGRFSGRQFSNSRSEMNVSTLELGDSALYLCASSPPENRVRNEQFFGPGTRLTVL.